The 18 T cell receptor beta chains in this list originate from one sample, sequenced in a study of T-cell reconstitution after alpha-beta-depleted transplantation in children. Unique molecular identifiers were incorporated into the prepared TCRbeta library. TCRdb itself ran the PCR reads through MiXCR, one entry per CDR3 protein. The sample contains approximately 230,000 distinct CDR3 sequences, more than 20% of which appear only once. This material consisted of PBMCs, mostly from graft donor cells, taken 360 days after TCRalphabeta/CD19-depleted stem cell transplant. These receptors were obtained from a female patient aged 2-9 years who had a stem cell transplant for congenital amegakaryocytic thrombocytopenia, so the T cells may come from the graft donor.

At least ten counts were recorded for this clonotype. The chain uses TRBV7-6 and TRBJ2-7; 11 bases fit TRBD2. Trimming at V came to 5 bases and at J to 2 bases, leaving 5 bases not matched to a gene. The CDR3 covers 15 residues. CDR1 and CDR2 from the germline V gene are SGHVS and FNYEAQ. CDR3 in amino acids: CASSPQTSGTYEQYF. CDR3 DNA sequence: TGTGCCAGCAGCCCCCAGACTAGCGGGACCTACGAGCAGTACTTC. The full variable domain, its missing parts supplied by reference TRBV7-6 and TRBJ2-7, is GAGVSQSPRYKVTKRGQDVALRCDPISGHVSLYWYRQALGQGPEFLTYFNYEAQQDKSGLPNDRFSAERPEGSISTLTIQRTEQRDSAMYRCASSPQTSGTYEQYFGPGTRLTVT.

This clonotype has more than one count but fewer than ten. For the CDR3, the DNA is TGTGCCAGCAGGCGGGGTAGCTCCTACAATGAGCAGTTCTTC. This sequence encodes CASRRGSSYNEQFF. The chain uses TRBV2 and TRBJ2-1, with a tentative D call TRBD2 (6 bases). The CDR3 spans 14 residues. Per germline, CDR1 SNHLY and CDR2 FYNNEI. V was trimmed by 6 bases and J by 0 bases, leaving 9 bases between them.

This clonotype was seen many times. The V and J genes are TRBV12-3 or TRBV12-4 and TRBJ1-2; the D gene is possibly TRBD1 (6 bases). This CDR3 region has 14 residues. V was clipped by 5 bases and J by 3 bases, with 13 bases between them. The CDR3 loop reads CASSSRDNHYGYTF. CDR3 nucleotides: TGTGCCAGCAGTAGCAGGGACAACCACTATGGCTACACCTTC.

This clonotype appeared a few times. The chain couples TRBV6-2 or TRBV6-3 to TRBJ2-2, with TRBD2 matching over 10 bases. With V trimmed by 3 bases and J by 4 bases, 5 bases remained unmatched. The CDR3 sequence is 16 residues long. Germline-derived CDR1 and CDR2 are MNHEY and SVGEGT. CDR3 residues: CASSYLAGVITGELFF. As DNA, the CDR3 is TGTGCCAGCAGTTATCTAGCGGGAGTGATCACCGGGGAGCTGTTTTTT.

This clonotype came up a few times. The chain recombines TRBV10-3 with TRBJ2-1; D call uncertain. The V gene's germline CDR1 is ENHRY and CDR2 SYGVKD. CDR3 length equals 15 residues. V was cut by 0 bases and J by 1 base, with 7 bases left in between. The CDR3 region is CAISESRASYNEQFF. In DNA form, the CDR3 reads TGTGCCATCAGTGAGTCGCGTGCATCCTACAATGAGCAGTTCTTC.

This clonotype turned up a few times. This chain joins TRBV29-1 and TRBJ2-4, with D tentatively TRBD1 (6 bases). CDR1 is SQVTM and CDR2 is ANQGSEA in the germline V gene. V was shortened by 7 bases and J by 0 bases, with 22 bases between the two germline ends. CDR3 length: 17 amino acids. CDR3 DNA sequence: TGCAGCGGCAACAGGGACCTGCACCAAATAGCCAAAAACATTCAGTACTTC. It specifies CSGNRDLHQIAKNIQYF.

This chain uses TRBV7-8 with TRBJ2-1; 9 nucleotides match TRBD1. Germline lookup yields CDR1 SGHVS and CDR2 FQNEAQ. V dropped 2 bases and J dropped 7; count of bases not matched to a gene: 12. The CDR3 sequence is 17 residues long. Here the CDR3 DNA reads TGTGCCAGCAGCTTATACTTTGGGGGGACAGGGAAGAATGAGCAGTTCTTC. The encoded protein is CASSLYFGGTGKNEQFF.

A few counts support this clonotype. The chain uses TRBV5-5 and TRBJ2-7, with 7 bases fitting TRBD2. The CDR3 is made up of 15 amino acids. Germline CDR1 is SGHKS and CDR2 is YYEKEE (reference sequence). Trimming removed 0 bases from V and 5 bases from J; junction bases left unmatched: 8. The CDR3 DNA reads TGTGCCAGCAGCTTGGGCGGGACTAAAAGTCACGAGCAGTACTTC. Translating gives CASSLGGTKSHEQYF.

CDR3 sequence reads: CASRDGTRSWDTQYF. CDR3 coding DNA: TGCGCCAGCAGGGACGGGACACGGTCTTGGGATACGCAGTATTTT. This chain links TRBV10-2 with TRBJ2-3; tentative D call: TRBD1 (6 bases). Deletions cut 6 bases from V and 6 bases from J, with 19 bases between. Germline V gene lookup returns CDR1 WSHSY and CDR2 SAAADI. This CDR3 spans 15 amino acids.

In this sample, this clonotype turned up many times. The chain employs TRBV5-1 and TRBJ2-4; 8 positions match TRBD1. The CDR3 extends over 15 amino acids. Germline V gives CDR1 SGHRS, CDR2 YFSETQ. V gave up 4 bases and J gave up 5 bases; unmatched junction bases: 8. The CDR3 protein is CASSLGPGQENIQYF. CDR3 nucleotides: TGCGCCAGCAGCCTCGGGCCGGGACAGGAAAACATTCAGTACTTC.

The J gene is TRBJ1-1, the V gene TRBV6-5, with a tentative D call TRBD1 (5 bases). Germline V lookup: CDR1 MNHEY, CDR2 SVGAGI. The CDR3 length is 13 residues. Trimming took 4 bases from V and 3 from J, leaving 9 bases between them. The CDR3 is CASSFIRDTEAFF. As DNA, the CDR3 is TGTGCCAGCAGTTTTATCAGGGACACTGAAGCTTTCTTT.

This clonotype appeared many times. The chain employs TRBV20-1 and TRBJ2-7, with D unresolved. CDR3 length: 11 residues. V was cut by 1 base and J by 6 bases, with 7 bases left in between. CDR1 is DFQATT and CDR2 is SNEGSKA in the germline V gene (reference sequence). The CDR3 loop reads CSARGSGEQYF. Written as DNA, the CDR3 is TGCAGTGCTAGAGGTTCGGGCGAGCAGTACTTC.

This clonotype was counted only a few times. The V call is TRBV12-3 or TRBV12-4, the J call TRBJ1-2; D unresolved. The V end was cut by 2 bases, the J end by 8 bases, with 12 bases between. This CDR3 region has 13 residues. The CDR3 region is CASSLWTREGYTF. CDR3 sequence (DNA): TGTGCCAGCAGTTTATGGACGAGGGAAGGCTACACCTTC.

This clonotype has a handful of counts. The V and J genes are TRBV7-2 and TRBJ1-1; D is undetermined. The CDR3 sequence is 14 residues long. Deletions cut 3 bases from V and 5 bases from J, with 13 bases between. Per the germline V gene, CDR1 is SGHTA and CDR2 is FQGNSA. CDR3 loop: CASSLYRKDTEAFF. In DNA, the CDR3 is TGTGCCAGCAGCTTGTATAGAAAGGATACTGAAGCTTTCTTT.

This clonotype has at least ten counts. The chain is built from TRBV19 and TRBJ2-2, with D possibly being TRBD1 (5 bases). The CDR3 loop spans 16 amino acids. The germline CDR1 and CDR2 sequences are LNHDA and SQIVND (reference sequence). V dropped 2 bases and J dropped 2 bases, with 12 bases sitting between them. The CDR3 protein is CASSITGHLNTGELFF. The CDR3 nucleotides read TGTGCCAGTAGTATAACTGGACACCTAAACACCGGGGAGCTGTTTTTT.

There are many counts of this clonotype. The chain uses TRBV6-5 and TRBJ1-1; D remains unclear. The CDR3 sequence is 14 residues long. The germline V gene has CDR1 MNHEY and CDR2 SVGAGI. V lost 2 bases, J lost 3 bases, and 10 bases lay in between. CDR3 region: CASSYDIADTEAFF. In DNA form, the CDR3 reads TGTGCCAGCAGTTACGATATAGCGGACACTGAAGCTTTCTTT.

J is TRBJ2-4 and V is TRBV11-2; no definite D call. In germline, CDR1 is SGHAT, CDR2 FQNNGV. V dropped 8 bases and J dropped 4 bases, with 12 bases sitting between them. This CDR3 is 13 amino acids long. For the CDR3, the DNA is TGTGCCAGCGGGTCAGCCTCGAAAAACATTCAGTACTTC. Encoded protein: CASGSASKNIQYF.

The rearrangement links TRBV7-8 to TRBJ2-3; tentative D call: TRBD1 (6 bases). CDR3 length: 15 residues. From germline, CDR1 is SGHVS and CDR2 FQNEAQ. Trimming pared 3 bases from V and 4 bases from J, leaving 14 bases between. The CDR3 nucleotides are TGTGCCAGCAGCTTGCTGGGGGCATCACCAGATACGCAGTATTTT. Amino acid sequence: CASSLLGASPDTQYF.